This T cell receptor (beta chain) was observed in a study of blood T cell repertoires in COVID-19. Study as a whole: Nucleic acid was either cDNA or gDNA, and it came from T cells, B-cell-depleted T cells, or PBMCs.

Per the original data handling: Estimates of nucleated cell counts were drawn from the amplification of reference gene primers. Libraries were prepared by immunoSEQ multiplex PCR; TCRdb keeps only in-frame clonotypes and omits some of them. D and trimming come from the DNA, and the V and J calls and clone size come from that table. The table includes around 200,000 clones, around 79% detected once. The CDR3 has 13 residues. The V end was cut by 9 bases, the J end by 8 bases, with 19 bases between. Germline lookup yields CDR1 MNHEY and CDR2 SVGAGI. The rearrangement links TRBV6-5 to TRBJ1-1, with a tentative D call TRBD1 (6 bases). This clonotype originated in a woman aged 45 to 65 with acute or convalescent COVID-19. Sequencing was done on a sample of peripheral blood. CDR3: CASFQGLGAEAFF. As DNA, the CDR3 is TGTGCCAGTTTCCAGGGGTTAGGGGCAGAAGCTTTCTTT.